Reported below is one TCR beta chain. Additional DNA sequences in this sample encode the identical CDR3. These data are taken from a study of blood T cell repertoires in COVID-19. Study information: The United States, Italy and Spain were the sources of the acute and convalescent COVID-19 samples.

Residents of under 25 US areas, aged about 18 to 95 years, made up the participants. In assigning cohorts, the study relied on participant-reported clinical history. The method was immunoSEQ multiplex PCR; TCRdb's version includes in-frame clones alone and lacks a portion of them. The sample lists about 180,000 clones; 86% were seen once. Unmatched junction bases numbered 3, after V lost 6 bases and J lost 2 bases. The germline CDR1 and CDR2 sequences are MNHEY and SMNVEV (reference sequence). This CDR3 has 14 residues. Sequenced: PBMCs or T cells enriched from blood (not recorded which). The clonotype was recovered from a woman in her 30s who had recovered from COVID-19. The chain is built from TRBV27 and TRBJ2-5, with 10 bases identical to TRBD1. CDR3 amino acids: CASSSGQGQETQYF. In nucleotides, the CDR3 is TGTGCCAGCAGCTCGGGACAGGGGCAAGAGACCCAGTACTTC.